The T cell receptor (beta chain) described here comes from a study of OX40 agonist ivuxolimab in advanced cancers. Study-wide context: Ivuxolimab was a fully human IgG2 agonistic monoclonal antibody targeting the costimulatory receptor OX40 (CD134). The dose-escalation cohort was over 70% male with a mean age of about 65 years, ranging from roughly 23 to 80. Intravenous ivuxolimab was administered to patients every 2 weeks at six dose levels: 0.01, 0.1, 0.3, 1.5, 3 and 10 mg/kg. Partial responses occurred in three dose-escalation patients: two with cutaneous melanoma and one with hepatocellular carcinoma. Among the approximately 50 dose-escalation patients, about 19 had hepatocellular carcinoma, approximately 15 melanoma, 9 renal cell carcinoma and 9 head and neck cancer. Patients were allowed to have had prior anti-PD-1, anti-PD-L1 or anti-CTLA-4 therapy, and approximately 40% of the dose-escalation patients had previously received checkpoint inhibitors. The purpose of peripheral TCRbeta sequencing was to test whether ivuxolimab changed TCR sequence diversity and led to clonal T-cell expansion. The paper reports the monotherapy dose-escalation portion (N = 52 patients) of the phase I ivuxolimab trial.

General findings and caveats noted by the study authors: On average, CD8+ T cells showed more expanded clones than CD4+ T cells after ivuxolimab. At doses of 0.1 to 3.0 mg/kg, clonal expansion of both CD4+ and CD8+ blood T cells was observed from baseline to week 6. Low levels of normalized T-cell clonal expansion were also shown by some nonresponding patients. In the 0.1-3.0 mg/kg groups, partial responders had among the lowest normalized peripheral clonal expansion, particularly in CD8+ T cells. Antigen specificity was not determined for the clonally expanded peripheral T cells.

Patients with autoimmune disease history or receiving systemic immunosuppression were excluded from the trial. In every dose cohort, peripheral blood was drawn for TCR sequencing at baseline, cycle 4 day 1, and cycle 7 day 1. Samples came from an open-label, multicenter, first-in-human phase I dose-escalation trial of ivuxolimab. Adults with locally advanced or metastatic head and neck squamous cell, hepatocellular, melanoma or renal cell carcinoma were enrolled in the trial. Before TCR sequencing, CD4+ T cells and CD8+ T cells from peripheral blood were sorted into separate populations. To sequence the TCRbeta CDR3 region, genomic DNA was isolated from the sorted cells. The immunoSEQ Assay was used to sequence the TCRbeta CDR3 regions. The clones in this table, taken by TCRdb from immuneACCESS, are in-frame only. Not every clone is retained; where verified, under half of the shortfall comes from an unresolved V gene, and the cause of the rest is unknown. A total of around 69,000 clones appear in this sample, more than 65% of them only once. The ten top clones hold roughly 1.6% of the sample.

The CDR3 holds 16 amino acids from the cysteine to the phenylalanine. CDR3 DNA is the only sequence kept; it has 48 bases, read in frame from the first base. V loses 0 bases, J loses 2 bases, and the germline ends lie 14 bases apart. The CDR1 and CDR2 encoded by the germline V gene are LGHNA and YNFKEQ. With respect to this clone: The target of this receptor is not known. No base quality values were provided; no much bigger clone lies one nucleotide off.

Sequenced material: CD4+ or CD8+ T cells sorted from blood, taken in a trial of the OX40 agonist ivuxolimab. The source of this sequence is an adult with an advanced solid tumor such as melanoma, head and neck, liver or kidney cancer. The receptor chain draws on TRBV4-2 and TRBJ2-7, with the identity of the D gene unclear. The CDR3 sequence is CASSQEFRDGTYEQYF. The sequence in DNA is TGTGCCAGCAGCCAAGAATTCCGCGACGGAACCTACGAGCAGTACTTC.